This T cell receptor beta chain originates from a study of cytomegalovirus exposure and HLA in healthy donors. The donors were members of the roughly 130-subject validation cohort (separate from the approximately 670-subject first cohort). TCRdb keeps only in-frame clones here, not all; method: immunoSEQ multiplex PCR. The repertoire holds over 200,000 clones, with roughly 83% as singletons. This CDR3 is built from 15 residues. Losses at the gene ends were 3 bases for V and 5 bases for J; bases not matched to a gene: 10. From germline, CDR1 is KGHSH and CDR2 LQKENI. Points from the study as a whole: Researchers counted roughly 150 TCR beta chains as cytomegalovirus-associated. Subsequent analysis found a tendency for first-cohort TCR clusters to co-occur within the 120 or so validation repertoires. Specificity of a few CMV-associated chains for CMV antigens was verified in vitro.

In regard to this clone: Its antigen is unidentified.

The TCR was taken from a woman aged 30 to 39 in good health and CMV-seropositive. The genes are TRBV18 and TRBJ2-7; 7 positions agree with TRBD1. Sequenced material: PBMCs. CDR3 sequence (DNA): TGTGCCAGCTCACCGTACGAGACAGGGAACGACGAGCAGTACTTC. Protein sequence: CASSPYETGNDEQYF. Supplemented by reference TRBV18 and TRBJ2-7, the full variable domain reads NAGVMQNPRHLVRRRGQEARLRCSPMKGHSHVYWYRQLPEEGLKFMVYLQKENIIDESGMPKERFSAEFPKEGPSILRIQQVVRGDSAAYFCASSPYETGNDEQYFGPGTRLTVT.